This TCR beta chain was sequenced for a study of human T cells and chemical hapten exposure. TCRdb fed the RACE reads into MiXCR, producing one record per CDR3 protein. The table includes roughly 70,000 distinct CDR3 sequences, around 30% detected once. Indicated time point: patch test 1, 2 weeks after DPC sensitization. The sample's treatment: therapeutic diphenylcyclopropenone sensitization with weekly scalp DPC. V lost 5 bases to trimming and J lost 3 bases; unmatched junction nucleotides: 7. Germline CDR1 reads MDHEN; CDR2 reads SYDVKM. There are 14 residues in the CDR3. The source of this sequence is a man in his forties with alopecia areata. Some clones in this sample may be carry-over from other donors' samples. The sequences come from whole blood, collected in connection with sensitization to the hapten diphenylcyclopropenone (DPC). The chain has TRBV28 and TRBJ2-7; TRBD1 aligns across 7 bases. CDR3 region: CASSDRDSRYEQYF. CDR3 nucleotide sequence: TGTGCCAGCAGTGATCGGGACAGCCGCTACGAGCAGTACTTC.